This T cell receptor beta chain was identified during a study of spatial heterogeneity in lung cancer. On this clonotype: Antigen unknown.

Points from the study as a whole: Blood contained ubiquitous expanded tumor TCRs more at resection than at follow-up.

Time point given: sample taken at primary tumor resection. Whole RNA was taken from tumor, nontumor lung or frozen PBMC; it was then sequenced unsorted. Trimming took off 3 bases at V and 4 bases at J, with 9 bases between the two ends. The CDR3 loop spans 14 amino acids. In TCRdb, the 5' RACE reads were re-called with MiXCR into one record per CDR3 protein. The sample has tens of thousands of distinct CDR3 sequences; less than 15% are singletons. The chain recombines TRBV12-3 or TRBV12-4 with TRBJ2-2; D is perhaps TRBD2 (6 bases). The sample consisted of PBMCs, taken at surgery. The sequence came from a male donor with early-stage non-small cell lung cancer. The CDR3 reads CASSFGGATGELFF. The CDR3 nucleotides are TGTGCCAGCAGTTTTGGAGGGGCCACCGGGGAGCTGTTTTTT.